The TCR beta chain described here comes from a study of blood T cell repertoires in COVID-19 (dated by TCRdb to the early 2020s). Notes on the research overall: Collaborator samples came from the United States, Italy and Spain and covered acute and convalescent phases of COVID-19. Nearly every sample came with metadata listing a de-identified subject ID, COVID-19 status, age in years and sex. The repertoires were released in a freely available public database intended as a resource for research on the immune response to SARS-CoV-2. The prospective study material was composed of cDNA or gDNA derived from T cells, B-cell-depleted T cells, or PBMCs. Subjects who had been exposed to COVID-19, were actively infected with it, or had recovered from it provided the deeply sampled blood TCRbeta repertoires that made up the dataset. The samples were drawn from the first 160 participants of the ongoing ImmuneRACE study and from 1,254 subjects provided by 6 global collaborators. Where available, HLA class I and class II types were obtained from metadata supplied by the sample provider rather than from assay-based typing. What the research found in general, with its limitations: The quantity of clinical and demographic metadata differed by source and by participant and was supplied without curation.

TCRbeta CDR3 regions were amplified from genomic DNA by means of the immunoSEQ Assay, a bias-controlled multiplex PCR. The study's processing was this. Within the assay, amplification of reference gene primers was used to estimate how many nucleated cells each sample contained. To quantify the absolute abundance of each unique TCRbeta CDR3 rearrangement, sequence reads were collapsed and filtered. For each sample, productive Simpson clonality was calculated as the square root of Simpson's diversity index over productive rearrangements. TCRdb limited this immuneACCESS table to in-frame rearrangements with V and J called. A share of clones is missing; checked studies link under half to unresolved V genes, and the rest is unexplained. V and J calls and clone size are given by that table; D and trimming were obtained from the DNA. This sample comprises a few hundred thousand clones, roughly 87% of them detected only once. Jointly, the top ten make up less than 2.5% of the sample.

This clone was found once. Its antigen is currently not known. Base qualities were left out, and no much larger clone turns up one base away. Collaborating institutions collected whole blood in K2EDTA tubes following their own protocols. For TCRbeta analysis, collaborators shipped samples as frozen whole blood, isolated PBMCs, or DNA extracted from either of those sample types. Taken from cysteine to phenylalanine, the CDR3 has 12 residues. The sequence is cut down to CDR3 DNA, 36 bases in frame from base 1. The germline V end is reduced by 6 bases and the J end by 6 bases; junction bases left unmatched: 3. According to the germline V gene, CDR1 reads MNHEY and CDR2 reads SVGAGI.

Sequences were obtained from peripheral blood. This receptor was obtained from a young man with active or convalescent COVID-19. The chain was built from TRBV6-5 and TRBJ1-2, with TRBD1 matching 8 junction bases. The DNA sequence is given as TGTGCCAGCAGGGGGGACAGGAATGGCTACACCTTC. Translated, it gives CASRGDRNGYTF.